This TCR beta chain came from a study of blood T cell repertoires in COVID-19. On the study more broadly: Sample material is recorded as cDNA or gDNA derived from T cells, B-cell-depleted T cells, or PBMCs.

TCRdb keeps only in-frame clones here, not all; method: immunoSEQ multiplex PCR. The sample holds around 250,000 clones; approximately 84% are singletons and the top ten take 15% to 18%. The V gene's germline CDR1 is SGHRS and CDR2 YFSETQ. V lost 1 base and J 3 bases, leaving 14 bases between the germline ends. The CDR3 has 15 residues. All recovered Cohort 3 donors got two negative PCRs, got clearance, or saw symptom resolution. The source of this sequence is a man younger than 35 who had recovered from COVID-19. The sample comprised PBMCs or T cells enriched from blood (not recorded which). The chain is built from TRBV5-1 and TRBJ2-7; TRBD1 might be the D (6 bases). For the CDR3, the DNA is TGCGCCAGCAGCTTGAATCCGGGACACTACTACGAGCAGTACTTC. Protein: CASSLNPGHYYEQYF.